Within the sample, the clone carrying this T cell receptor beta chain is large. CDR3 size: 16 residues. Germline CDR1 MNHNS, CDR2 SASEGT. Trimming stripped 2 bases from V and 0 bases from J, with 11 bases between. The data are from a study of glioma-infiltrating T cells. The iRepertoire nested amplicon-rescue multiplex PCR amplified TCR alpha and beta CDR3s from RNA. TCRdb ran MiXCR on the multiplex PCR reads and lists one entry per CDR3 protein. The sample has 3,000 to 4,000 distinct CDR3 sequences, about two fifths seen once. This chain joins TRBV6-1 and TRBJ1-5; no clear D. The sequencing sample was made of glioma tissue, nonneoplastic brain tissue, or PBMCs (not recorded which). The sequence derives from a human donor with low-grade glioma or glioblastoma, undergoing nonglioma brain surgery, or in good health (not recorded which). The CDR3 coding sequence is TGTGCCAGCAGTGAAAAGCCAGAGTATAGCAATCAGCCCCAGCATTTT. Encoded protein: CASSEKPEYSNQPQHF.